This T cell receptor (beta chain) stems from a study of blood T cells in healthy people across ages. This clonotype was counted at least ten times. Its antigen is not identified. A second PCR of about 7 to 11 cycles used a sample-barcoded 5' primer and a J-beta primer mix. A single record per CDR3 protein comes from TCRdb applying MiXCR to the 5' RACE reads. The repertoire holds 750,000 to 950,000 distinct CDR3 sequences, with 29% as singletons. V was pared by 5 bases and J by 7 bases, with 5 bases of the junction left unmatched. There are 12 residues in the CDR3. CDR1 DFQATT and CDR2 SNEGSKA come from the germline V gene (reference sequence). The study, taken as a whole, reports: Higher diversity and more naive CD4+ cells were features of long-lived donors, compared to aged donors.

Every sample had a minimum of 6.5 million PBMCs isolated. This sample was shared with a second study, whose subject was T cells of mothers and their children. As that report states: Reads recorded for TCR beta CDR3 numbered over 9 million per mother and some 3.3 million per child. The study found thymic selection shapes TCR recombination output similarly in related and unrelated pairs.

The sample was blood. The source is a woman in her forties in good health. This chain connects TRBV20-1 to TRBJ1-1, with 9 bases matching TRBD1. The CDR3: CSASDRGYEAFF. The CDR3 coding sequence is TGCAGTGCTTCGGACAGGGGATATGAAGCTTTCTTT.